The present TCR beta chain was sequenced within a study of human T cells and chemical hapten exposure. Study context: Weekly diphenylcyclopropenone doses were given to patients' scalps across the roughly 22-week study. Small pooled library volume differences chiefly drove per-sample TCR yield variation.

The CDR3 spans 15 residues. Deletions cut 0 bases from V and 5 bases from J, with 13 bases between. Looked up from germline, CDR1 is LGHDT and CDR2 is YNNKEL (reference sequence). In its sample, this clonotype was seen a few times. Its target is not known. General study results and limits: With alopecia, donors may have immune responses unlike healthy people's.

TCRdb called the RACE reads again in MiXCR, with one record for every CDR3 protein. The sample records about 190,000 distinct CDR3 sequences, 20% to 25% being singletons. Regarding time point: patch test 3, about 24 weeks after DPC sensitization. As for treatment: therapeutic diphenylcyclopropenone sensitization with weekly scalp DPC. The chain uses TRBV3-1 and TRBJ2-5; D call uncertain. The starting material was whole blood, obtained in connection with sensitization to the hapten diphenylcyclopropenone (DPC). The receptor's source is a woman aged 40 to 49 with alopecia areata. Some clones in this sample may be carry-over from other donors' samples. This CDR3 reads CASSQDGTPRETQYF. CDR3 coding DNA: TGTGCCAGCAGCCAAGATGGAACTCCTAGGGAGACCCAGTACTTC.